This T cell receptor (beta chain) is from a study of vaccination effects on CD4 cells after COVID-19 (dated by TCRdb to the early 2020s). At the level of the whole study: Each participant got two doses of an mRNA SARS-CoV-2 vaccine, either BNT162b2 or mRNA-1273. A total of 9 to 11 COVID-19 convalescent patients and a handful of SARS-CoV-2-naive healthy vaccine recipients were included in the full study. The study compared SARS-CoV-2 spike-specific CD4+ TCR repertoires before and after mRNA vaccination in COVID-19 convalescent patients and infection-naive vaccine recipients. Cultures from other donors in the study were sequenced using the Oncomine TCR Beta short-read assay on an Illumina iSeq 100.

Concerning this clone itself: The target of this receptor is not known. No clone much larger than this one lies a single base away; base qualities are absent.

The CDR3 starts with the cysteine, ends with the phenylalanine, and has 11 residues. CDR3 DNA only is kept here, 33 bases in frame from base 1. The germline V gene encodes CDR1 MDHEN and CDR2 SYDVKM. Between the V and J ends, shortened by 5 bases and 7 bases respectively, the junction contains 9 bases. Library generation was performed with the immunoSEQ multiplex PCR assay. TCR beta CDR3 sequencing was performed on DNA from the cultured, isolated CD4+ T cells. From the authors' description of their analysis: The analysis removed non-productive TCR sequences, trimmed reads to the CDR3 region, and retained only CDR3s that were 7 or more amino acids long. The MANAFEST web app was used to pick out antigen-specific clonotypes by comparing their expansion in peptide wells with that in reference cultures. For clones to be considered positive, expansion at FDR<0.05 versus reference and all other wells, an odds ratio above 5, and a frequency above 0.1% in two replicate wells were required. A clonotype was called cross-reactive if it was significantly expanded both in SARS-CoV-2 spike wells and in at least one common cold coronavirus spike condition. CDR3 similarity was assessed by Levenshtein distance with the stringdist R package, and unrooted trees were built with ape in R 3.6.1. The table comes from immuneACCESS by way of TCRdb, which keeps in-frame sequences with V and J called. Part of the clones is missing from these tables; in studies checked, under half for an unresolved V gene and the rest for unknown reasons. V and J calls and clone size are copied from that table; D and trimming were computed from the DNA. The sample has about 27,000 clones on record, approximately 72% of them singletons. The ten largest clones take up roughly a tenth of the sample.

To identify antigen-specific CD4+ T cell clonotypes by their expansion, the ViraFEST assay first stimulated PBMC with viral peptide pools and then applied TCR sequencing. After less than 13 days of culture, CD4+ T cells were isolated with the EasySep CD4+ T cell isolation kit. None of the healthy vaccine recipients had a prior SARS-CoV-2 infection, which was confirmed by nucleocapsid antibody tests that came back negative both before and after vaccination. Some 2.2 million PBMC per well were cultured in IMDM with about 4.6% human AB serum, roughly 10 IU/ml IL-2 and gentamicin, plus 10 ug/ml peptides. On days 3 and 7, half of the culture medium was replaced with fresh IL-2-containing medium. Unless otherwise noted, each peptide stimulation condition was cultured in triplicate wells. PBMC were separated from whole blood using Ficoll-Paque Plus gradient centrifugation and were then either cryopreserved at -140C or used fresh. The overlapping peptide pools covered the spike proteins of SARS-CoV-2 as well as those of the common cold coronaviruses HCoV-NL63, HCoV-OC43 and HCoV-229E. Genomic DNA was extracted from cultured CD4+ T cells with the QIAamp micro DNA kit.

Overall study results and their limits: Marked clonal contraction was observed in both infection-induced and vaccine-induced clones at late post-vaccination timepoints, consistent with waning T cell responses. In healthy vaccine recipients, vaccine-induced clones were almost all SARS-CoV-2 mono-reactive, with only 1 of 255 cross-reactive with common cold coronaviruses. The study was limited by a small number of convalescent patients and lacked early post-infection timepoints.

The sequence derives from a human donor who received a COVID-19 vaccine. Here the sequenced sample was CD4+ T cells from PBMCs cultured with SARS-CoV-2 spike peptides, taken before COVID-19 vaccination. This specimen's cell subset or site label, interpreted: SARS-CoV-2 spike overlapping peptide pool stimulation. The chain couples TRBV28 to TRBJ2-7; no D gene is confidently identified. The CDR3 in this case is CASSVPQEQYF. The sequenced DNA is TGTGCCAGCAGTGTCCCACAGGAGCAGTACTTC.